These 32 T cell receptor beta chains share one sample of origin, sequenced in a study of blood T cell repertoires in COVID-19. Repertoires were generated with immunoSEQ multiplex PCR, while TCRdb's copy carries only in-frame clones and drops some. The sample contains some 150,000 clones, almost 80% of which appear only once. Sequencing input: PBMCs or T cells enriched from blood (not recorded which). Every receptor here comes from a woman in her fifties or sixties who had recovered from COVID-19.

V and J are TRBV29-1 and TRBJ2-1, with 10 bases lining up with TRBD2. Per the germline V gene, CDR1 is SQVTM and CDR2 is ANQGSEA. This CDR3 region has 14 residues. Trimming at V came to 4 bases and at J to 4 bases, leaving 4 bases not matched to a gene. CDR3: CSVATSGTYNEQFF. In DNA, the CDR3 is TGCAGCGTTGCAACTAGCGGGACTTACAATGAGCAGTTCTTC.

Regarding this clone: Other DNA sequences within the sample encode an identical CDR3. This chain connects TRBV29-1 to TRBJ1-2, with 7 bases lining up with TRBD1. The CDR3 has 12 residues. Germline CDR1 reads SQVTM; CDR2 reads ANQGSEA. With 6 bases clipped from V and 5 bases from J, the junction kept 6 bases outside the gene matches. The chain's CDR3 is CSVRTGGYGYTF. In nucleotides, the CDR3 is TGCAGCGTGAGGACAGGAGGATATGGCTACACCTTC.

This clone was picked up one time. The chain uses TRBV6-1 and TRBJ2-7; D may be TRBD2 (6 bases). CDR3 length: 14 amino acids. Germline CDR1 reads MNHNS; CDR2 reads SASEGT. V lost 3 bases, J lost 7 bases, and 16 bases lay in between. The chain's CDR3 is CASSDLLGGWEQYF. In DNA, the CDR3 is TGTGCCAGCAGTGACCTCCTGGGGGGTTGGGAGCAGTACTTC.

This rearrangement joins TRBV2 to TRBJ2-3, with 15 nucleotides matching TRBD2. V lost 6 bases, J lost 0 bases, and 7 bases stayed unmatched. From germline, CDR1 is SNHLY and CDR2 FYNNEI. This CDR3 is 18 amino acids long. The CDR3 DNA reads as TGTGCCAGCAGAGACACCGGACTAGCGGGGGGGAGCACAGATACGCAGTATTTT. Encoded protein: CASRDTGLAGGSTDTQYF.

This chain connects TRBV10-2 to TRBJ1-6; 9 bases line up with TRBD1. Germline CDR1 WSHSY, CDR2 SAAADI. CDR3 length equals 16 residues. V lost 1 base and J lost 7; bases outside the gene matches: 5. CDR3 sequence: CASSELSGTGNSPLHF. CDR3 coding DNA: TGCGCCAGCAGTGAGTTGTCCGGGACAGGGAATTCACCCCTCCACTTT.

V gene TRBV11-2 combines with J gene TRBJ2-3, with a weak D call TRBD2 (6 bases). This CDR3 has 16 residues. Between the trimmed V and J ends, which lost 5 bases and 0 bases, there was a span of 15 bases. CDR1 SGHAT and CDR2 FQNNGV come from the germline V gene. The CDR3: CASSPGVMGSTDTQYF. The CDR3 nucleotides read TGTGCCAGCAGCCCGGGGGTAATGGGAAGCACAGATACGCAGTATTTT.

The rearrangement joins TRBV7-8 to TRBJ2-2; 14 bases agree with TRBD2. The J segment lost 4 bases and the V segment lost 4 bases, leaving 5 bases of the junction unmatched. The CDR3 is 17 amino acids. Per germline, CDR1 SGHVS and CDR2 FQNEAQ. Here the CDR3 reads CASSSGLAGVRTGELFF. The CDR3, as DNA: TGTGCCAGCAGCTCGGGACTAGCGGGAGTACGCACCGGGGAGCTGTTTTTT. Looking up the rest from reference TRBV7-8 and TRBJ2-2 gives the full variable domain: GAGVSQSPRYKVAKRGQDVALRCDPISGHVSLFWYQQALGQGPEFLTYFQNEAQLDKSGLPSDRFFAERPEGSVSTLKIQRTQQEDSAVYLCASSSGLAGVRTGELFFGEGSRLTVL.

CDR3 DNA sequence: TGTGCCAGCAGCCAAGGTAGCGGGACCTACGAGCAGTACTTC. Encoded protein: CASSQGSGTYEQYF. The gene calls are TRBV3-1 (or the pseudogene TRBV3-2) and TRBJ2-7, with 8 bases identical to TRBD2. J lost 2 bases, V lost 1 base, and 1 base had no gene match. Germline V lookup: CDR1 LGHDT, CDR2 YNNKEL (reference sequence). This CDR3 is built from 14 residues.

The chain uses TRBV27 and TRBJ2-1; TRBD2 aligns across 9 bases. V shed 0 bases, J shed 1 base, and the junction held 7 bases outside the gene matches. The V gene's germline CDR1 is MNHEY and CDR2 SMNVEV (reference sequence). The CDR3 length is 18 residues. CDR3 nucleotide sequence: TGTGCCAGCAGTTTATCGGGTCTAGCGGGATCGTCCTACAATGAGCAGTTCTTC. Translated: CASSLSGLAGSSYNEQFF.

This clone was seen a single time. The V call is TRBV29-1, the J call TRBJ1-2; possibly TRBD1 for D (5 bases). The germline gives CDR1 SQVTM, CDR2 ANQGSEA. Trimming cost V 4 bases and J 0 bases, with 12 bases left between them. The CDR3 contains 14 residues. CDR3 DNA: TGCAGCGTTGTGCCCCAGACAGCTAACTATGGCTACACCTTC. Translated: CSVVPQTANYGYTF.

The chain has TRBV19 and TRBJ1-5; D may be TRBD1 (5 bases). The CDR3 runs to 18 residues. Germline V gene lookup returns CDR1 LNHDA and CDR2 SQIVND (reference sequence). The V end lost 2 bases, the J end lost 0 bases, and 17 bases lay between the germline ends. CDR3 coding DNA: TGTGCCAGTAGTATACAGCCTACGCGGACATATAGCAATCAGCCCCAGCATTTT. It is translated as CASSIQPTRTYSNQPQHF.

The J gene is TRBJ2-3, the V gene TRBV4-1; 7 bases are shared with TRBD2. Germline CDR1 MGHRA, CDR2 YSYEKL. The CDR3 has 16 amino acids. Germline trimming cut 1 base from V and 2 bases from J; bases unmatched to any gene: 6. The CDR3 protein is CASSQGGSVSTDTQYF. CDR3 DNA sequence: TGCGCCAGCAGCCAAGGCGGGAGCGTCTCCACAGATACGCAGTATTTT.

The rearrangement uses TRBV11-3 and TRBJ2-4; a possible D gene is TRBD2 (5 bases). Germline CDR1 is SGHNT and CDR2 is YENEEA. The CDR3 is 14 residues long. V lost 5 bases, J lost 0 bases, and 8 bases lay in between. The CDR3 loop is CASSDGIAKNIQYF. DNA for the CDR3: TGTGCCAGCAGCGACGGGATAGCCAAAAACATTCAGTACTTC.

The CDR3 nucleotides read TGTGCCAGCAGCCGCGGTGGCCATACGCAGTATTTT. Encoded protein: CASSRGGHTQYF. This chain uses TRBV14 with TRBJ2-3, with unresolved D. CDR3 length equals 12 residues. The germline V gene has CDR1 SGHDN and CDR2 FVKESK. The V end lost 4 bases, the J end lost 7 bases, and 9 bases lay between the germline ends. Full variable domain (remainder filled in from reference TRBV14 and TRBJ2-3): EAGVTQFPSHSVIEKGQTVTLRCDPISGHDNLYWYRRVMGKEIKFLLHFVKESKQDESGMPNNRFLAERTGGTYSTLKVQPAELEDSGVYFCASSRGGHTQYFGPGTRLTVL.

This clone showed up just a few times. The V gene is TRBV29-1, the J gene TRBJ1-2; 8 positions match TRBD1. The length of the CDR3 is 14 residues. The junction had 10 bases not matched to a gene; V was cut back by 6 bases and J by 4 bases. Germline CDR1 SQVTM, CDR2 ANQGSEA. The CDR3 region has the DNA TGCAGCGTCTCCCGGGACAGGACTGCCTATGGCTACACCTTC. Its translation is CSVSRDRTAYGYTF.

This clone was recorded many times. The V gene is TRBV7-3, the J gene TRBJ2-2; 9 bases align to TRBD2. The V and J ends lost 3 bases and 0 bases, in that order; junction bases with no gene match: 2. Per germline, CDR1 SGHTA and CDR2 FQGTGA. The CDR3 is made up of 16 amino acids. In DNA, the CDR3 is TGTGCCAGCAGCTTGGCGGGAGGGGCGAACACCGGGGAGCTGTTTTTT. This codes for CASSLAGGANTGELFF. Full variable domain (outside the CDR3, taken from reference TRBV7-3 and TRBJ2-2): GAGVSQTPSNKVTEKGKYVELRCDPISGHTALYWYRQSLGQGPEFLIYFQGTGAADDSGLPNDRFFAVRPEGSVSTLKIQRTERGDSAVYLCASSLAGGANTGELFFGEGSRLTVL.

J is TRBJ1-1 and V is TRBV10-2; a weak D match, TRBD1 (5 bases). The V end lost 8 bases, the J end lost 4 bases, and 11 bases lay between the germline ends. The germline V gene has CDR1 WSHSY and CDR2 SAAADI. CDR3 length: 12 residues. CDR3 region: CASRGGATEAFF. The CDR3 bases are TGCGCCAGCCGGGGCGGGGCCACTGAAGCTTTCTTT.

The chain couples TRBV20-1 to TRBJ2-4; 12 bases align to TRBD2. Germline trimming cut 3 bases from V and 4 bases from J; bases unmatched to any gene: 7. The length of the CDR3 is 16 residues. Per the germline V gene, CDR1 is DFQATT and CDR2 is SNEGSKA (reference sequence). CDR3 residues: CSASPGLAGRKNIQYF. The CDR3 nucleotides are TGCAGTGCTAGTCCCGGACTAGCGGGGAGAAAAAACATTCAGTACTTC.

This chain connects TRBV19 to TRBJ1-5; the D gene is possibly TRBD1 (5 bases). Trimming removed 9 bases from V and 3 bases from J, with 9 bases in between. Germline-derived CDR1 and CDR2 are LNHDA and SQIVND (reference sequence). The CDR3 is 12 residues long. Written as DNA, the CDR3 is TGTGCCAGGCAGACAGTCAATCAGCCCCAGCATTTT. Translated, it gives CARQTVNQPQHF.

J is TRBJ2-7 and V is TRBV19; maybe TRBD2 (5 bases). Germline V CDR1 and CDR2: LNHDA, SQIVND (reference sequence). The ends were cut back, 7 bases at V and 7 bases at J, with 20 bases in the middle. The CDR3 extends over 14 amino acids. CDR3 in DNA: TGTGCCAGTACCTACCGGGAAGCCGTAGGGGAGCAGTACTTC. Translating gives CASTYREAVGEQYF.

The J gene is TRBJ1-6, the V gene TRBV11-2; 8 nucleotides match TRBD1. CDR1 is SGHAT and CDR2 is FQNNGV in the germline V gene. The CDR3 is made up of 14 amino acids. The ends lost 5 bases at V and 8 bases at J; junction bases unmatched: 5. The CDR3 coding sequence is TGTGCCAGCAGCACCGACAGGGGATATTCACCCCTCCACTTT. It yields the protein CASSTDRGYSPLHF.

V usage is TRBV9 and J usage is TRBJ1-3, with D tentatively TRBD1 (5 bases). Trimming removed 4 bases at V and 0 bases at J, with 8 bases between. The CDR3 extends over 14 amino acids. The V gene's germline CDR1 is SGDLS and CDR2 YYNGEE. Here the CDR3 DNA reads TGTGCCAGCAGCTTAGACAGCTCTGGAAACACCATATATTTT. Its translation is CASSLDSSGNTIYF.

This chain connects TRBV29-1 to TRBJ2-7; D remains ambiguous. Trimming shortened V by 6 bases and J by 2 bases, and 17 bases separated the two germline ends. Germline V gives CDR1 SQVTM, CDR2 ANQGSEA. The CDR3 has 14 amino acids. The CDR3, as DNA: TGCAGCGTCCGCCCCCCAGGCCCTCCCTACGAGCAGTACTTC. This sequence encodes CSVRPPGPPYEQYF.

This clone has a single count. This rearrangement joins TRBV5-1 to TRBJ1-1; 12 bases are shared with TRBD1. The J segment lost 5 bases and the V segment lost 4 bases, leaving 6 bases of the junction unmatched. From germline, CDR1 is SGHRS and CDR2 YFSETQ. The CDR3 spans 15 residues. The CDR3 loop is CASSPRDRGPTEAFF. CDR3 DNA: TGCGCCAGCAGCCCCCGGGACAGGGGGCCGACTGAAGCTTTCTTT.

The rearrangement links TRBV10-3 to TRBJ2-7, with TRBD1 matching over 7 bases. Germline CDR1 ENHRY, CDR2 SYGVKD. CDR3 size: 13 residues. J gave up 3 bases and V 2 bases, and 1 base lay outside the gene matches. The CDR3 nucleotides read TGTGCCATCAGTGAGGGGGACAGCTACGAGCAGTACTTC. This encodes CAISEGDSYEQYF.

In this sample, this clone turned up once. J is TRBJ2-5 and V is TRBV6-5, with D tentatively TRBD1 (6 bases). The V gene lost 0 bases and the J gene lost 5 bases, with 10 bases spanning the gap. CDR1 and CDR2 from the germline V gene are MNHEY and SVGAGI. The CDR3 spans 14 residues. The CDR3 coding sequence is TGTGCCAGCAGTTACTCAGGGGGTCCCGAGACCCAGTACTTC. Translating it yields CASSYSGGPETQYF.

This clone was detected once. This rearrangement joins TRBV5-1 to TRBJ1-2; TRBD1 aligns across 8 bases. V shed 2 bases, J shed 2 bases, and the junction held 5 bases outside the gene matches. The CDR3 runs to 15 residues. Germline-derived CDR1 and CDR2 are SGHRS and YFSETQ. The CDR3 region is CASSLPDRVNYGYTF. CDR3 sequence (DNA): TGCGCCAGCAGCTTACCGGACAGGGTGAACTATGGCTACACCTTC.

The chain uses TRBV12-3 or TRBV12-4 and TRBJ2-5; D is undetermined. Trimming removed 3 bases at V and 0 bases at J, with 5 bases between. The CDR3 is made up of 13 amino acids. CDR3 loop: CASSFPNQETQYF. CDR3 sequence (DNA): TGTGCCAGCAGTTTCCCAAACCAAGAGACCCAGTACTTC.

CDR3 in amino acids: CASSRGSGGFQETQYF. In nucleotides, the CDR3 is TGTGCCAGCAGCCGAGGGAGCGGGGGGTTCCAAGAGACCCAGTACTTC. The chain joins TRBV7-3 to TRBJ2-5; 9 nucleotides match TRBD2. Germline V lookup: CDR1 SGHTA, CDR2 FQGTGA. The CDR3 sequence is 16 residues long. Losses at the gene ends were 5 bases for V and 1 base for J; bases not matched to a gene: 8.

CDR3 sequence: CATSDESHFPNNEQFF. In nucleotides, the CDR3 is TGTGCCACCAGTGATGAGAGCCACTTCCCCAACAATGAGCAGTTCTTC. This chain connects TRBV24-1 to TRBJ2-1; D unresolved. The CDR3 length is 16 residues. Germline V gene lookup returns CDR1 KGHDR and CDR2 SFDVKD. V lost 3 bases to trimming and J lost 5 bases, with 16 bases between them.

V and J are TRBV6-1 and TRBJ1-3; D is ambiguous. The CDR3 runs to 16 residues. Germline V gene lookup returns CDR1 MNHNS and CDR2 SASEGT. V was pared by 0 bases and J by 2 bases, with 11 bases between. CDR3: CASSEALGGPGNTIYF. The CDR3 DNA follows: TGTGCCAGCAGTGAAGCGCTTGGTGGGCCTGGAAACACCATATATTTT.

The CDR3 bases are TGCGCCAGCAGCGCGGAGGCTAGCGGGAGGGTGGTGTTCTTC. It translates to CASSAEASGRVVFF. The chain is built from TRBV5-1 and TRBJ2-1, with 12 nucleotides matching TRBD2. Germline V lookup: CDR1 SGHRS, CDR2 YFSETQ. This CDR3 comprises 14 residues. V gave up 4 bases and J gave up 15 bases; unmatched junction bases: 11.